The 25 T cell receptor beta chains in this list originate from one sample, sequenced in a study of beta chain features in type 1 diabetes. Regarding the study as a whole: All four CD4+ subsets of Type 1 diabetes patients contained TCRB CDR3s that were moderately but significantly shorter.

These receptors are not linked to any known antigen. Every isolated RNA sample was fully reverse transcribed, so sequencing captured expressed TCRB transcripts. Generated by immunoSEQ multiplex PCR, the TCRdb table keeps only in-frame clones and is missing some. The sample consists of 400,000 or so clones, about 12% of them appearing once. The sequencing input was naive CD4+ T cells from blood. The receptors were gathered from a woman aged 18-29 years with type 1 diabetes.

This chain connects TRBV5-5 to TRBJ2-1, with 9 nucleotides matching TRBD1. Germline V gene data show CDR1 as SGHKS and CDR2 as YYEKEE (reference sequence). V shed 4 bases, J shed 2 bases, and the junction held 4 bases outside the gene matches. This CDR3 is built from 15 residues. CDR3 protein: CASSRGQGPYNEQFF. Written as DNA, the CDR3 is TGTGCCAGCAGCCGAGGACAGGGGCCCTACAATGAGCAGTTCTTC.

This rearrangement joins TRBV6-1 to TRBJ2-5; 9 bases are shared with TRBD1. The CDR3 length is 14 residues. Germline V CDR1 and CDR2: MNHNS, SASEGT. With 8 bases clipped from V and 5 bases from J, the junction kept 9 bases outside the gene matches. DNA for the CDR3: TGTGCCAGCTCCCCTTCCGGGACAGGGGAGACCCAGTACTTC. Its translation: CASSPSGTGETQYF.

This clone was detected a few times. In DNA, the CDR3 is TGCGCCAGCAGCCTCGTGGGACAGAACACAGATACGCAGTATTTT. Amino acids: CASSLVGQNTDTQYF. The V gene is TRBV4-1, the J gene TRBJ2-3, with 7 positions matching TRBD1. The CDR3 loop spans 15 amino acids. The junction had 6 bases not matched to a gene; V was cut back by 4 bases and J by 2 bases. Germline V gene sequence: CDR1 MGHRA, CDR2 YSYEKL.

This clone appeared a few times. Within the sample, other DNA sequences also encode this same CDR3. The chain is built from TRBV19 and TRBJ2-6; D is uncertain. Trimming cost V 3 bases and J 4 bases, with 4 bases left between them. Germline-derived CDR1 and CDR2 are LNHDA and SQIVND (reference sequence). CDR3 size: 13 residues. In DNA, the CDR3 is TGTGCCAGTAGTATTTCAGGGGCCAACGTCCTGACTTTC. This codes for CASSISGANVLTF.

This rearrangement joins TRBV28 to TRBJ1-1, with D possibly being TRBD1 (6 bases). With 6 bases removed from V and 8 bases from J, the gap between germline ends came to 19 bases. This CDR3 is 14 amino acids long. Germline-derived CDR1 and CDR2 are MDHEN and SYDVKM. CDR3 in DNA: TGTGCCAGCAGCTATCCTTCGGGGGGCCCCGAAGCTTTCTTT. Translated, it gives CASSYPSGGPEAFF.

This clone was detected only a few times. The V and J genes are TRBV29-1 and TRBJ2-3, with TRBD2 matching 12 bases. Germline assignment: CDR1 SQVTM and CDR2 ANQGSEA. The CDR3 consists of 14 residues. V lost 5 bases and J lost 2; bases outside the gene matches: 2. CDR3 DNA sequence: TGCAGCGTTAGGACTAGCGGGACCACAGATACGCAGTATTTT. This translates into CSVRTSGTTDTQYF.

Only a few counts were recorded for this clone. This chain connects TRBV7-2 to TRBJ1-6; D ambiguous. The germline V and J ends were trimmed by 5 bases and 8 bases, with 16 bases remaining between them. Germline V gene data show CDR1 as SGHTA and CDR2 as FQGNSA. The CDR3 has 15 amino acids. This CDR3 reads CASSPQASNYSPLHF. The CDR3 bases are TGTGCCAGCAGCCCTCAGGCCTCAAACTATTCACCCCTCCACTTT.

J is TRBJ2-5 and V is TRBV29-1, with 12 positions matching TRBD1. The CDR3 has 14 residues. CDR1 is SQVTM, CDR2 ANQGSEA, per germline. With V trimmed by 3 bases and J by 4 bases, 3 bases remained unmatched. The CDR3 bases are TGCAGCGTTGAGGGACAGGGGGCGGGAGAGACCCAGTACTTC. Its protein is CSVEGQGAGETQYF. The complete variable domain, with remaining parts taken from reference TRBV29-1 and TRBJ2-5, reads SAVISQKPSRDICQRGTSLTIQCQVDSQVTMMFWYRQQPGQSLTLIATANQGSEATYESGFVIDKFPISRPNLTFSTLTVSNMSPEDSSIYLCSVEGQGAGETQYFGPGTRLLVL.

In this sample, this clone turned up a few times. This rearrangement joins TRBV9 to TRBJ1-5; 7 bases agree with TRBD1. V was pared by 0 bases and J by 6 bases, with 6 bases of the junction left unmatched. The CDR3 totals 15 residues. In germline, CDR1 is SGDLS, CDR2 YYNGEE. The CDR3 DNA reads as TGTGCCAGCAGCGTAGCAGGGGGGTCCAGTCAGCCCCAGCATTTT. Its translation: CASSVAGGSSQPQHF.

There are a few counts of this clone. The rearrangement joins TRBV10-2 to TRBJ1-2; D ambiguous. With 2 bases removed from V and 8 bases from J, the gap between germline ends came to 15 bases. The CDR3 totals 14 residues. Germline-derived CDR1 and CDR2 are WSHSY and SAAADI. CDR3 amino acids: CASSEVGPPGGYTF. The CDR3 DNA is TGCGCCAGCAGTGAGGTTGGCCCCCCAGGCGGCTACACCTTC.

The CDR3 DNA reads as TGTGCCAGCACTAAACAGGGGGCGCGCACCGGGGAGCTGTTTTTT. This codes for CASTKQGARTGELFF. V gene TRBV25-1 combines with J gene TRBJ2-2; 9 bases line up with TRBD1. Germline V gene sequence: CDR1 MGHDK, CDR2 SYGVNS. Trimming took 7 bases from V and 4 from J; bases not matched to a gene: 7. The CDR3 extends over 15 amino acids.

This chain links TRBV18 with TRBJ2-5; a weak D match, TRBD2 (6 bases). Trimming shortened V by 3 bases and J by 2 bases, and 13 bases separated the two germline ends. CDR1 is KGHSH and CDR2 is LQKENI in the germline V gene. The CDR3 sequence is 15 residues long. CDR3 amino acids: CASSPPGRPQETQYF. The CDR3 DNA reads TGTGCCAGCTCACCTCCGGGGAGGCCACAAGAGACCCAGTACTTC.

The chain uses TRBV29-1 and TRBJ2-1, with D possibly TRBD2 on 6 matching bases. Germline CDR1 and CDR2: SQVTM and ANQGSEA. The germline V and J ends were trimmed by 4 bases and 12 bases, with 16 bases remaining between them. The CDR3 length is 12 residues. DNA of the CDR3: TGCAGCGTTGTGAGGAACGCGCGGGGGCAGTTCTTC. Translating it yields CSVVRNARGQFF.

The chain employs TRBV4-2 and TRBJ2-7; D gene unclear. The V gene lost 1 base and the J gene lost 0 bases, with 19 bases spanning the gap. Germline-derived CDR1 and CDR2 are LGHNA and YNFKEQ. The CDR3 is 18 residues long. The CDR3: CASSQADSRSTYSYEQYF. Here the CDR3 DNA reads TGTGCCAGCAGCCAAGCTGACTCCAGATCCACGTACTCCTACGAGCAGTACTTC.

Only a few counts were recorded for this clone. The chain combines TRBV9 with TRBJ2-2, with D possibly TRBD2 on 5 matching bases. The CDR3 is 15 amino acids. Germline V gives CDR1 SGDLS, CDR2 YYNGEE. With 7 bases removed from V and 4 bases from J, the gap between germline ends came to 17 bases. As DNA, the CDR3 is TGTGCCAGCGCTACAAGGGCGGCGGGCACCGGGGAGCTGTTTTTT. This sequence encodes CASATRAAGTGELFF.

This clone was detected only a few times. This rearrangement joins TRBV2 to TRBJ1-5; D might be TRBD1 (6 bases). V lost 5 bases, J lost 2 bases, and 13 bases lay in between. The CDR3 length is 15 residues. Germline V lookup: CDR1 SNHLY, CDR2 FYNNEI. This chain's CDR3 is CASSNRARGNQPQHF. CDR3 nucleotides: TGTGCCAGCAGTAACAGGGCGCGGGGCAATCAGCCCCAGCATTTT.

This chain links TRBV19 with TRBJ2-5, with 7 bases matching TRBD1. Trimming cost V 7 bases and J 1 base; bases outside gene matches: 9. Germline V gene sequence: CDR1 LNHDA, CDR2 SQIVND (reference sequence). The CDR3 contains 15 residues. The CDR3 protein is CASKRSQGRQETQYF. For the CDR3, the DNA is TGTGCCAGTAAGCGATCACAGGGGCGCCAAGAGACCCAGTACTTC. Full variable domain (remainder filled in from reference TRBV19 and TRBJ2-5): DGGITQSPKYLFRKEGQNVTLSCEQNLNHDAMYWYRQDPGQGLRLIYYSQIVNDFQKGDIAEGYSVSREKKESFPLTVTSAQKNPTAFYLCASKRSQGRQETQYFGPGTRLLVL.

This clone has only a few counts. The chain couples TRBV30 to TRBJ1-1, with TRBD1 identical over 7 bases. Per germline, CDR1 GTSNPN and CDR2 SVGIG (reference sequence). V shed 5 bases, J shed 4 bases, and the junction held 4 bases outside the gene matches. This CDR3 has 12 residues. Here the CDR3 DNA reads TGTGCCTGGGACAGGGATATCACTGAAGCTTTCTTT. This encodes CAWDRDITEAFF.

This sequence joins TRBV9 and TRBJ2-5; TRBD2 matches at 7 bases. The trim removed 0 bases at V and 3 bases at J, leaving 5 bases unmatched. The CDR3 sequence is 15 residues long. Germline V lookup: CDR1 SGDLS, CDR2 YYNGEE. CDR3 region: CASSVGGRLEETQYF. In DNA form, the CDR3 reads TGTGCCAGCAGCGTAGGCGGGAGACTCGAAGAGACCCAGTACTTC. The whole variable domain, remainder taken from reference TRBV9 and TRBJ2-5, is DSGVTQTPKHLITATGQRVTLRCSPRSGDLSVYWYQQSLDQGLQFLIQYYNGEERAKGNILERFSAQQFPDLHSELNLSSLELGDSALYFCASSVGGRLEETQYFGPGTRLLVL.

This sequence joins TRBV7-9 and TRBJ2-1; D is unresolved. This CDR3 has 17 residues. V lost 1 base to trimming and J lost 0 bases, with 13 bases between them. Germline V gene sequence: CDR1 SEHNR, CDR2 FQNEAQ (reference sequence). The CDR3 DNA sequence: TGTGCCAGCAGCTTAGTTCTAAGCACCCGCTCCTACAATGAGCAGTTCTTC. Its protein product is CASSLVLSTRSYNEQFF.

This chain links TRBV28 with TRBJ1-1; D gene unclear. V dropped 10 bases and J dropped 7 bases, with 10 bases sitting between them. There are 10 residues in the CDR3. Germline CDR1 MDHEN, CDR2 SYDVKM. CDR3 DNA: TGTGCCACGGTTCGAGGTGAAGCTTTCTTT. Residues: CATVRGEAFF. The whole variable domain, remainder taken from reference TRBV28 and TRBJ1-1, is DVKVTQSSRYLVKRTGEKVFLECVQDMDHENMFWYRQDPGLGLRLIYFSYDVKMKEKGDIPEGYSVSREKKERFSLILESASTNQTSMYLCATVRGEAFFGQGTRLTVV.

This clone was recorded a few times. V usage is TRBV28 and J usage is TRBJ2-7; tentatively, D is TRBD1 (5 bases). CDR1 and CDR2 (germline): MDHEN, SYDVKM. The CDR3 length is 11 residues. In nucleotides, the CDR3 is TGTGCTTGGGGCAGGGCCTACGAGCAGTACTTC. This codes for CAWGRAYEQYF.

This clone turned up a few times. DNA of the CDR3: TGTGCCAGCAGTCGCTTAGCGGGGAAGTACGAGCAGTACTTC. This gives the protein CASSRLAGKYEQYF. The chain has TRBV6-6 and TRBJ2-7; the match to TRBD2 covers 8 bases. Trimming took 5 bases from V and 4 from J; bases not matched to a gene: 7. CDR1 MNHNY and CDR2 SVGAGI come from the germline V gene (reference sequence). This CDR3 region has 14 residues.

The V call is TRBV7-3, the J call TRBJ2-7, with 8 bases that match TRBD2. CDR1 and CDR2 from the germline V gene are SGHTA and FQGTGA. With 6 bases clipped from V and 6 bases from J, the junction kept 7 bases outside the gene matches. The CDR3 is made up of 13 amino acids. The DNA for the CDR3 is TGTGCCAGCAGTCCCGGGACTAGGGGCGAGCAGTACTTC. This gives the protein CASSPGTRGEQYF.

The V call is TRBV30, the J call TRBJ2-1; no firm D call. The V end lost 3 bases, the J end lost 8 bases, and 11 bases lay between the germline ends. The CDR3 totals 12 residues. Germline CDR1 reads GTSNPN; CDR2 reads SVGIG (reference sequence). CDR3 protein: CAWRAMGDEQFF. Written as DNA, the CDR3 is TGTGCCTGGAGGGCCATGGGCGATGAGCAGTTCTTC.